This is a list of T cell receptor beta chains from one sample in a study of cytomegalovirus exposure and HLA in healthy donors. The method was immunoSEQ multiplex PCR; TCRdb's version includes in-frame clones alone and lacks a portion of them. This sample has 210,000 or so clones; 85% to 90% occur once, and the top ten carry over 1%. The sequencing sample was made of PBMCs. The receptors were gathered from a human donor in good health. Each CDR3 is given with its conserved first and last residue. A D gene is named only where the DNA matches it firmly. Expanded clones are given a class, and other clones once, few, many or no size at all.

TRBV14	NA	once	TRBJ2-1	CASSQFSGMGNEQFF	TGTGCCAGCAGCCAATTTTCCGGGATGGGCAATGAGCAGTTCTTC
TRBV29-1	TRBD1	NA	TRBJ1-1	CSVVRTGSTEAFF	TGCAGCGTTGTTCGGACAGGGAGCACTGAAGCTTTCTTT
TRBV7-9	NA	NA	TRBJ2-7	CASSPLSGTGTEQYF	TGTGCCAGCAGCCCACTATCCGGGACGGGGACTGAGCAGTACTTC
TRBV10-3	NA	NA	TRBJ1-2	CAISVDRYLHYGYTF	TGTGCCATCAGTGTTGACAGGTACCTACACTATGGCTACACCTTC
TRBV7-8	TRBD1	NA	TRBJ1-1	CASSTPGTGRGMNTEAFF	TGTGCCAGCAGCACGCCCGGGACAGGGAGGGGTATGAACACTGAAGCTTTCTTT
TRBV6-5	TRBD1	NA	TRBJ1-2	CASSRDRDYGYTF	TGTGCCAGCAGCCGTGACAGGGACTATGGCTACACCTTC
TRBV6-6	TRBD1	NA	TRBJ2-3	CASRRLQGAGTDTQYF	TGTGCCAGCAGACGCCTCCAGGGGGCAGGCACAGATACGCAGTATTTT
TRBV7-2	TRBD1	NA	TRBJ2-7	CASSPRGRYEQYF	TGTGCCAGCAGCCCGAGGGGGCGATACGAGCAGTACTTC
TRBV7-8	TRBD1	NA	TRBJ1-2	CASSLTDRVNYGYTF	TGTGCCAGCAGCTTAACGGACAGGGTTAACTATGGCTACACCTTC
TRBV27	NA	NA	TRBJ2-1	CPSEGRYNEQFF	TGTCCCTCGGAGGGCCGGTACAATGAGCAGTTCTTC
TRBV11-2	TRBD1	NA	TRBJ2-7	CASSAGGSYEQYF	TGTGCCAGCAGCGCAGGGGGCTCCTACGAGCAGTACTTC
TRBV6-4	TRBD2	NA	TRBJ2-3	CASSTGTSWDRDTQYF	TGTGCCAGCAGTACCGGGACTAGCTGGGATAGAGATACGCAGTATTTT
TRBV29-1	NA	few	TRBJ2-7	CSVEGLYEQYF	TGCAGCGTTGAAGGTCTCTACGAGCAGTACTTC
TRBV9	NA	NA	TRBJ1-2	CASSVSGDMYYGYTF	TGTGCCAGCAGCGTGTCGGGGGATATGTACTATGGCTACACCTTC
TRBV6-5	NA	NA	TRBJ1-6	CASRSRWANSPLHF	TGTGCCAGCAGGTCCCGGTGGGCTAATTCACCCCTCCACTTT
TRBV15	NA	NA	TRBJ1-1	CATSGLIPGRFPEAFF	TGTGCCACCAGCGGCCTGATCCCAGGGAGGTTCCCTGAAGCTTTCTTT
TRBV7-9	NA	NA	TRBJ2-7	CSSTEGRYEQYF	TGTTCCAGCACCGAGGGGAGGTACGAGCAGTACTTC
TRBV28	NA	NA	TRBJ1-4	CASNRVGPGIEKLFF	TGTGCCAGCAACCGCGTGGGCCCAGGGATTGAAAAACTGTTTTTT
TRBV28	NA	NA	TRBJ1-2	CASSMLDRYYGYTF	TGTGCCAGCAGTATGCTAGACAGATACTATGGCTACACCTTC
TRBV7-2	NA	NA	TRBJ1-4	CASSLPPRGNKLFF	TGTGCCAGCAGCCTACCCCCGCGAGGGAACAAACTGTTTTTT
TRBV6-5	TRBD2	NA	TRBJ2-1	CASSGGLDPRNEQFF	TGTGCCAGCAGTGGGGGACTAGATCCGCGGAATGAGCAGTTCTTC
TRBV5-1	TRBD1	NA	TRBJ2-7	CASSLPGQGVLYF	TGCGCCAGCAGCTTGCCGGGACAGGGGGTTTTGTACTTC
TRBV29-1	TRBD2	NA	TRBJ2-2	CSVWTRGSTGELFF	TGCAGCGTCTGGACTAGGGGCTCCACCGGGGAGCTGTTTTTT
TRBV13	NA	NA	TRBJ2-7	CASSSEGWDFKRSSYEQYF	TGTGCCAGCAGCTCCGAAGGTTGGGACTTCAAGAGGAGCTCCTACGAGCAGTACTTC
TRBV11-3	TRBD2	few	TRBJ2-1	CASSKRTSTYNEQFF	TGTGCCAGCAGCAAAAGGACTAGCACCTACAATGAGCAGTTCTTC
TRBV5-5	NA	NA	TRBJ2-7	CASSDVGGGAYEQYF	TGTGCCAGCAGTGACGTTGGCGGAGGGGCCTACGAGCAGTACTTC
TRBV2	NA	NA	TRBJ2-5	CASSWEARGTQYF	TGTGCCAGCAGTTGGGAGGCCCGGGGGACCCAGTACTTC
TRBV11-3	TRBD1	NA	TRBJ1-2	CASSGQGGGYTF	TGTGCCAGCAGCGGACAGGGAGGCGGCTACACCTTC
TRBV9	TRBD1	NA	TRBJ2-7	CASSGQRDRDPREQYF	TGTGCCAGCAGCGGACAGAGGGACAGGGATCCTCGTGAGCAGTACTTC
TRBV18	NA	once	TRBJ2-1	CASSPDYITYNEQFF	TGTGCCAGCTCCCCGGACTACATCACCTACAATGAGCAGTTCTTC
TRBV7-6	TRBD2	NA	TRBJ2-5	CASSLPGLAGVLQETQYF	TGTGCCAGCAGCTTACCAGGGTTAGCGGGAGTACTGCAAGAGACCCAGTACTTC
TRBV12-5	NA	NA	TRBJ2-3	CASGLRGGSTDTQYF	TGTGCTAGTGGTTTGCGGGGAGGTAGCACAGATACGCAGTATTTT
TRBV10-3	NA	NA	TRBJ1-4	CAISERQKAGNEKLFF	TGTGCCATCAGTGAGCGGCAGAAAGCGGGTAATGAAAAACTGTTTTTT
TRBV5-4	TRBD1	NA	TRBJ2-2	CASSSGQANTGELFF	TGTGCCAGCAGCTCTGGACAGGCGAACACCGGGGAGCTGTTTTTT
TRBV27	NA	NA	TRBJ2-7	CASSLVPGHRWEQYF	TGTGCCAGCAGTTTAGTTCCGGGTCATCGGTGGGAGCAGTACTTC
TRBV4-1	TRBD1	NA	TRBJ1-2	CASSPQGDYGYTF	TGCGCCAGCAGCCCCCAGGGGGACTATGGCTACACCTTC
TRBV28	NA	once	TRBJ2-4	CASSPLDSAARGKNIQYF	TGTGCCAGCAGTCCGCTTGACAGTGCGGCCAGAGGCAAAAACATTCAGTACTTC